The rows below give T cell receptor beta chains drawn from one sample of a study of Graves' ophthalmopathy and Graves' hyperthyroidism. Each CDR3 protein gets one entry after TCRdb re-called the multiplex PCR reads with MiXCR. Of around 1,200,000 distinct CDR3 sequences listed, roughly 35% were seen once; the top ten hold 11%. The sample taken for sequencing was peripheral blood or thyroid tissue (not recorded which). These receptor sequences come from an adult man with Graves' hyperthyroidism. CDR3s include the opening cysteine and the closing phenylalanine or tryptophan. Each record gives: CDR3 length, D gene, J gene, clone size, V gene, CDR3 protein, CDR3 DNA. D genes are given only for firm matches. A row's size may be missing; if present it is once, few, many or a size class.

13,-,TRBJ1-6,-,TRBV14,CASSQARESPLHF,TGTGCCAGCAGCCAAGCCAGGGAATCACCCCTCCACTTT
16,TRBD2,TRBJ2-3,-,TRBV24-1,CATSDPVAGGTDTQYF,TGTGCCACCAGTGACCCCGTAGCGGGAGGAACAGATACGCAGTATTTT
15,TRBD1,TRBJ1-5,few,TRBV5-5,CASSLTGGPNQPQHF,TGTGCCAGCAGCTTGACAGGGGGACCCAATCAGCCCCAGCATTTT
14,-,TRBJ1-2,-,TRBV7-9,CASSPTQGSYGYTF,TGTGCCAGCAGCCCCACACAGGGTAGCTATGGCTACACCTTC
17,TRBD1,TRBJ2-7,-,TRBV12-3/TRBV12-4,CASSPQPGTGGPNEQYF,TGTGCCAGCAGTCCCCAACCCGGGACAGGGGGTCCTAACGAGCAGTACTTC
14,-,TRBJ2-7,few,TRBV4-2,CASSQDSLNYEQYF,TGTGCCAGCAGCCAAGATTCACTAAACTACGAGCAGTACTTC
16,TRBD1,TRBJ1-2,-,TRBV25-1,CASSAGDRDLLYGYTF,TGTGCCAGCAGTGCGGGTGACAGGGACCTTCTCTATGGCTACACCTTC
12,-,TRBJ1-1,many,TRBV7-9,CAMAGDISEAFF,TGTGCCATGGCAGGGGATATATCTGAAGCTTTCTTT
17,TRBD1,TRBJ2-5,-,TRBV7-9,CASGLARGQGAQETQYF,TGTGCCAGCGGCTTAGCGCGCGGACAGGGAGCGCAAGAGACCCAGTACTTC
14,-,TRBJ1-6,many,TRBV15,CATSRDGPNSPLHF,TGTGCCACCAGCAGAGATGGCCCCAATTCACCCCTCCACTTT
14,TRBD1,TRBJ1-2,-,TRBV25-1,CASEGTGGGSGYTF,TGTGCCAGCGAAGGGACAGGGGGAGGGAGTGGCTACACCTTC
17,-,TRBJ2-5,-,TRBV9,CASSAFSRSGTGETQYF,TGTGCCAGCAGCGCATTTTCCAGGTCGGGCACCGGGGAGACCCAGTACTTC
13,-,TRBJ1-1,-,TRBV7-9,CASSFQGVTEAFF,TGTGCCAGCAGCTTTCAGGGCGTCACTGAAGCTTTCTTT
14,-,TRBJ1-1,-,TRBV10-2,CASSGQGFSAQAFF,TGCGCCAGCAGTGGTCAGGGCTTTTCCGCTCAAGCTTTCTTT
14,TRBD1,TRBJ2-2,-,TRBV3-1,CASSYRGTAGELFF,TGTGCCAGCAGTTACAGGGGGACTGCCGGGGAGCTGTTTTTT
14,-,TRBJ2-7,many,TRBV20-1,CSATTGATHYEQYF,TGCAGTGCCACGACCGGGGCCACACACTACGAGCAGTACTTC
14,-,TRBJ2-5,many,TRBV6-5,CATHRRNSQETQYF,TGTGCCACACACCGACGGAATTCCCAAGAGACCCAGTACTTC
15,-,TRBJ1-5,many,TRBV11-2,CASSLDRQGNQPQHF,TGTGCCAGCAGCTTAGATCGACAGGGCAATCAGCCCCAGCATTTT
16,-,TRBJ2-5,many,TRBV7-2,CASSLVTISVQETQYF,TGTGCCAGCAGCTTGGTAACTATCAGCGTCCAAGAGACCCAGTACTTC
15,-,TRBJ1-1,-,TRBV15,CATSREDTGITEAFF,TGTGCCACCAGCAGAGAAGACACGGGGATCACTGAAGCTTTCTTT
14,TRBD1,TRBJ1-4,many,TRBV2,CASRRGQALEKLFF,TGTGCCAGCAGACGAGGACAGGCACTTGAAAAACTGTTTTTT
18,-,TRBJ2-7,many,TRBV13,CASSLEGGTGTRSYEQYF,TGTGCCAGCAGCTTAGAGGGGGGAACCGGGACGCGGTCCTACGAGCAGTACTTC
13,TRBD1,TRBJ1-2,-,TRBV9,CASSTKGTGGYTF,TGTGCCAGCAGTACAAAGGGGACAGGTGGCTACACCTTC
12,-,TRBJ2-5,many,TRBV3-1,CASSQVLETQYF,TGTGCCAGCAGCCAAGTTCTAGAGACCCAGTACTTC